The clone carrying this TCR beta chain was detected ten times or more. V lost 0 bases and J lost 9; bases outside the gene matches: 7. This CDR3 contains 15 residues. Germline V gives CDR1 SGDLS, CDR2 YYNGEE. The data were obtained in a study of read filtering for tumor transcriptome and immune sequencing. Molecular barcoded adaptors covering alpha/delta and beta/gamma chains were used on roughly 400 ng RNA. TCRdb passed the reads through MiXCR, listing each CDR3 protein once. The top ten clones hold 60% to 80% of a sample with about 23,000 distinct CDR3 sequences, about an eighth of them seen once. The rearrangement joins TRBV9 to TRBJ2-1, with 9 bases that match TRBD1. The TCR was taken from a donor aged 40 or older with multiple myeloma. Material: a population of CD138-negative cells sorted from bone marrow. CDR3 amino acids: CASSVVGQGPVEQFF. CDR3 bases: TGTGCCAGCAGCGTAGTGGGACAGGGTCCGGTTGAGCAGTTCTTC.